These T cell receptor beta chains were read from a single sample in a study of shared clonotypes between healthy human individuals. Produced via immunoSEQ multiplex PCR; TCRdb's table is partial and in-frame only. The repertoire includes some 1,100,000 clones, roughly 74% of them detected once, and approximately 0.5% sits in the top ten. The sequencing sample was made of memory CD4+ T cells from PBMCs. Every receptor here comes from a young man in good health. Some clones in this sample may be carry-over from other donors' samples. The CDR3 runs from the conserved cysteine through the conserved F or W. A D gene is named only where the DNA matches it firmly. Expanded clones are given a class, and other clones once, few, many or no size at all.

v_gene	j_gene	d_gene	abundance	CDR3nt	CDR3aa
TRBV11-2	TRBJ2-1	NA	NA	TGTGCCAGTAGCGGTTCCTACAATGAGCAGTTCTTC	CASSGSYNEQFF
TRBV9	TRBJ2-5	TRBD2	NA	TGTGCCAGCAGCGGGAACCTAGCGGGGGCCCCAGGGACCCAGTACTTC	CASSGNLAGAPGTQYF
TRBV30	TRBJ1-5	NA	NA	TGTGCCTGGAATACTGGGTTGGGTCAGCCCCAGCATTTT	CAWNTGLGQPQHF
TRBV30	TRBJ1-1	NA	few	TGTGCCTGGAGTCCTTGGGGGAGGAAAACTGAAGCTTTCTTT	CAWSPWGRKTEAFF
TRBV7-2	TRBJ2-7	TRBD2	NA	TGTGCCAGCAGCTTAAGGGGCGGGGGTTCCTACGAGCAGTACTTC	CASSLRGGGSYEQYF
TRBV27	TRBJ1-5	NA	few	TGTGCCAGCAGTCCCGTCCCAGGGGAAAATCAGCCCCAGCATTTT	CASSPVPGENQPQHF
TRBV7-8	TRBJ1-4	NA	NA	TGTGCCAGCAGCCCCGGGAATCAGGATGAAAAACTGTTTTTT	CASSPGNQDEKLFF
TRBV2	TRBJ2-5	NA	many	TGTGCCAGCAGGGCCACAGGGGGGGCTGAGACCCAGTACTTC	CASRATGGAETQYF
TRBV28	TRBJ2-1	NA	NA	TGTGCCAGCACGGTCTATCATGAGCAGTTCTTC	CASTVYHEQFF
TRBV7-8	TRBJ2-1	TRBD2	NA	TGTGCCAGCACCAGAGGCACTAGCGGATACAATGAGCAGTTCTTC	CASTRGTSGYNEQFF
TRBV14	TRBJ2-7	NA	NA	TGTGCCAGCAGCCAAGGGTCGAAGGGTACCTACGAGCAGTACTTC	CASSQGSKGTYEQYF
TRBV5-4	TRBJ1-4	NA	NA	TGTGCCAGCAGCGTGAGAGCTGAAAAACTGTTTTTT	CASSVRAEKLFF
TRBV7-8	TRBJ1-2	TRBD1	NA	TGTGCCAGCAGCAGCAAGGACAGGGGTTGGTATGGCTACACCTTC	CASSSKDRGWYGYTF
TRBV7-6	TRBJ2-1	TRBD2	NA	TGTGCCAGCAGCTTAGGTTGGACTAGCGGTTACAATGAGCAGTTCTTC	CASSLGWTSGYNEQFF
TRBV4-2	TRBJ2-1	NA	NA	TGTGCCAGCAGCCAAGCAGCGGGTTCCTACAATGAGCAGTTCTTC	CASSQAAGSYNEQFF
TRBV5-1	TRBJ2-1	TRBD1	NA	TGCGCCAGCAGTTTGTCGACAGGGCGTAGTAGGGGTGAGCAGTTCTTC	CASSLSTGRSRGEQFF
TRBV9	TRBJ2-1	TRBD1	NA	TGTGCCAGTTCGGGACAGGCAGACGCCTACAATGAGCAGTTCTTC	CASSGQADAYNEQFF
TRBV4-1	TRBJ2-7	NA	NA	TGCGCCAGCAGCCACCCCGGAGGGGCCCTCTACGAGCAGTACTTC	CASSHPGGALYEQYF
TRBV7-9	TRBJ2-1	TRBD2	NA	TGTGCCAGCAGCTTCGGGAGGGTGGGGAATGAGCAGTTCTTC	CASSFGRVGNEQFF
TRBV7-2	TRBJ2-1	TRBD2	NA	TGTGCCAGCAGCTTAGCGACTAGCACCCGTAGCTCCTACAATGAGCAGTTCTTC	CASSLATSTRSSYNEQFF
TRBV11-3	TRBJ1-1	NA	NA	TGTGCCAGCAGCTTAGCCGAAAGGGGGTGGGGCACTGAAGCTTTCTTT	CASSLAERGWGTEAFF
TRBV7-2	TRBJ2-5	TRBD2	NA	TGTGCCAGCAGCACCCAAATCAGAGCGGGAGGGCCGCTGGAGACCCAGTACTTC	CASSTQIRAGGPLETQYF
TRBV6-6	TRBJ1-1	TRBD1	NA	TGTGCCAGCAGTCAGTACAGGGGGGGAGACACTGAAGCTTTCTTT	CASSQYRGGDTEAFF
TRBV11-2	TRBJ2-2	NA	NA	TGTGCCAGCACCATTTGGACGGCGAACACCGGGGAGCTGTTTTTT	CASTIWTANTGELFF
TRBV5-1	TRBJ2-4	NA	NA	TGCGCCAGCAGCAGGACCATAGGGGCCCCGAAGGATCAGTACTTC	CASSRTIGAPKDQYF
TRBV2	TRBJ2-5	NA	NA	TGTGCCAGCTCCGTGCGGGTCCCGGAGACCCAGTACTTC	CASSVRVPETQYF
TRBV28	TRBJ2-7	NA	NA	TGTGCCAGCAGTTTATGGCGTCGGAGGTATCGCCCCGAGCAGTACTTC	CASSLWRRRYRPEQYF
TRBV7-2	TRBJ2-3	TRBD2	NA	TGTGCCAGCAGTCAACTAGCGACAGATACGCAGTATTTT	CASSQLATDTQYF
TRBV5-1	TRBJ2-1	TRBD2	many	TGCGCCAGCAGCCTAGCGGGAGTGGAGTACAATGAGCAGTTCTTC	CASSLAGVEYNEQFF
TRBV29-1	TRBJ2-7	TRBD2	NA	TGCAGCGTGGGACTAGCGGCAAACCAGGAGCAGTACTTC	CSVGLAANQEQYF
TRBV30	TRBJ2-4	NA	NA	TGTGCCTGTACGCCGACAGGACCTGGGAACATTCAGTACTTC	CACTPTGPGNIQYF
TRBV6-5	TRBJ2-7	NA	once	TGTGCCAGCAGTTACTCGGGACTTAACTACGAGCAGTACTTC	CASSYSGLNYEQYF
TRBV5-5	TRBJ2-3	NA	NA	TGTGCCAGCAGCCCCCCCCCGGGTGCAGATACGCAGTATTTT	CASSPPPGADTQYF
TRBV19	TRBJ1-4	TRBD1	many	TGTGCCAGTAGTGTGACCGGGACAGGGGGCCGGGCTAATGAAAAACTGTTTTTT	CASSVTGTGGRANEKLFF
TRBV6-5	TRBJ1-1	NA	NA	TGTGCCAGCAGTTACTCGGCCAGGGTGAGAACTGAAGCTTTCTTT	CASSYSARVRTEAFF
TRBV11-3	TRBJ1-2	TRBD1	NA	TGTGCCAGCAGCTACGGGACAGGAGGCTATGGCTACACCTTC	CASSYGTGGYGYTF
TRBV13	TRBJ1-1	TRBD1	NA	TGTGCCAGCAGCTCGGACAGGGCGACTGAAGCTTTCTTT	CASSSDRATEAFF
TRBV29-1	TRBJ2-3	TRBD1	NA	TGCAGCGTCGCCGGGGACAGGGGCTCAGATACGCAGTATTTT	CSVAGDRGSDTQYF
TRBV11-1	TRBJ2-3	TRBD2	many	TGTGCCAGCAGCTTAGCGACTAGCCCTAGCACAGATACGCAGTATTTT	CASSLATSPSTDTQYF
TRBV20-1	TRBJ2-7	NA	NA	TGCAGTGCTAGCCTGGGCGTCGAGCAGTACTTC	CSASLGVEQYF
TRBV27	TRBJ2-7	NA	NA	TGTGCCAGCAGTCCCTCTGACAGCTACGAGCAGTACTTC	CASSPSDSYEQYF
TRBV6-6	TRBJ2-5	NA	NA	TGTGCCAGCAGTAATCAGTACCAAGAGACCCAGTACTTC	CASSNQYQETQYF
TRBV7-2	TRBJ2-7	NA	NA	TGTGCCAGCAGCGGAGGGCCCTACTACGAGCAGTACTTC	CASSGGPYYEQYF
TRBV11-2	TRBJ2-7	TRBD2	once	TGTGCCAGCAGCTTACTCCTAGCGGGACTGGGCGAGCAGTACTTC	CASSLLLAGLGEQYF
TRBV6-1	TRBJ2-3	NA	NA	TGTGCCAGCAGACGGGACAGACTAGCAACAGATACGCAGTATTTT	CASRRDRLATDTQYF
TRBV2	TRBJ2-3	NA	NA	TGTGCCAGCAGTGAGGGGCGGGGAACAGATACGCAGTATTTT	CASSEGRGTDTQYF